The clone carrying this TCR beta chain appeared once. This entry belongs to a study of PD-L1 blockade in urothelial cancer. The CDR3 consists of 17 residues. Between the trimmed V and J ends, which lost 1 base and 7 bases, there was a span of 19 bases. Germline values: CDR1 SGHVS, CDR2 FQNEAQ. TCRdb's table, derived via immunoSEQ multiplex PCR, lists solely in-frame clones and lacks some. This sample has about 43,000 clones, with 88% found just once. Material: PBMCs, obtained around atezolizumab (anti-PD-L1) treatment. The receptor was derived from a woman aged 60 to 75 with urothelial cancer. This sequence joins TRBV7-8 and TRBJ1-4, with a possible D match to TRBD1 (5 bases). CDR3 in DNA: TGTGCCAGCAGCTTAGGTCGAAGGGGATTAGTTATTGAAAAACTGTTTTTT. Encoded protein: CASSLGRRGLVIEKLFF.